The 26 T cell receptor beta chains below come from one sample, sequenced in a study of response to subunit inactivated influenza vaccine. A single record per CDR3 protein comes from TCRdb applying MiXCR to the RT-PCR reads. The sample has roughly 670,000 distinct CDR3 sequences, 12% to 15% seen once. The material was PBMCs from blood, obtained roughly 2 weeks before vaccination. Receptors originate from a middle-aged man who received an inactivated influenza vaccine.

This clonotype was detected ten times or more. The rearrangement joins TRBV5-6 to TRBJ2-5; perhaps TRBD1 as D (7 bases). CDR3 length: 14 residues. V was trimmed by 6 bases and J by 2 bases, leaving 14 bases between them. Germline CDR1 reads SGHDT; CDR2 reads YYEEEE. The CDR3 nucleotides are TGTGCCAGCAACCACAGGGGACTTCAAGAGACCCAGTACTTC. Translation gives CASNHRGLQETQYF.

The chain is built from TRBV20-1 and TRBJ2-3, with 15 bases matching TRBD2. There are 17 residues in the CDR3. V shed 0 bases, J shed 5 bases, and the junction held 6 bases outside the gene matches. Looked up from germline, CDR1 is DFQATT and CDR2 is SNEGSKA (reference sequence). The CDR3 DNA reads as TGCAGTGCTAGAGATCTCAGGACTAGCGGGGGGGGAGATACGCAGTATTTT. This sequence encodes CSARDLRTSGGGDTQYF.

CDR3: CASSLAGQVTYEQYF. CDR3 sequence (DNA): TGTGCCAGCAGCTTAGCAGGACAGGTAACCTACGAGCAGTACTTC. The genes are TRBV7-2 and TRBJ2-7; 7 nucleotides agree with TRBD1. Trimming removed 0 bases from V and 2 bases from J; junction bases left unmatched: 4. This CDR3 comprises 15 residues. Germline V gives CDR1 SGHTA, CDR2 FQGNSA.

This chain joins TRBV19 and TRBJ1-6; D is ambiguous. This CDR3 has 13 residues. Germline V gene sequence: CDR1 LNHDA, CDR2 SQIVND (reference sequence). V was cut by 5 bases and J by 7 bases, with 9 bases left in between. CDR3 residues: CASSAGINSPLHF. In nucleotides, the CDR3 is TGTGCCAGTAGTGCAGGAATAAATTCACCCCTCCACTTT.

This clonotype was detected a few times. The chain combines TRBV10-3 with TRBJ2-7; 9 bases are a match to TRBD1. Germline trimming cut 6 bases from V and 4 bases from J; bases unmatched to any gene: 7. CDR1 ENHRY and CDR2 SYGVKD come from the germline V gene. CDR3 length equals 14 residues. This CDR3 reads CAISRTGEDYEQYF. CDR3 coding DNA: TGTGCCATCAGCCGGACAGGGGAGGATTACGAGCAGTACTTC.

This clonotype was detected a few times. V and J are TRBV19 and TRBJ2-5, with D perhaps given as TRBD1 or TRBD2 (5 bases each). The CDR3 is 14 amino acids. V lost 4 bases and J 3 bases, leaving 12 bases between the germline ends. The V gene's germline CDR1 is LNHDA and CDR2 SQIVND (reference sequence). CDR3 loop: CASSSRDGKETQYF. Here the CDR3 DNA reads TGTGCCAGTAGTAGCCGGGACGGAAAAGAGACCCAGTACTTC.

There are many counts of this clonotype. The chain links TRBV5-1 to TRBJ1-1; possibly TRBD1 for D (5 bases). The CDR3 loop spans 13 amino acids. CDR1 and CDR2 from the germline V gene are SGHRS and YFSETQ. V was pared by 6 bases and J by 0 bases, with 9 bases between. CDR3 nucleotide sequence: TGCGCCAGCATGACAGAACTGAACACTGAAGCTTTCTTT. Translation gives CASMTELNTEAFF.

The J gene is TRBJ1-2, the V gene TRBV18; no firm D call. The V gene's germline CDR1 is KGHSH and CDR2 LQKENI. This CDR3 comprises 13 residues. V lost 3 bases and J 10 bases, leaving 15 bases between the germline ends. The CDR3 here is CASSPVQIEVYTF. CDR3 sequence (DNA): TGTGCCAGCTCACCCGTGCAGATAGAGGTCTACACCTTC.

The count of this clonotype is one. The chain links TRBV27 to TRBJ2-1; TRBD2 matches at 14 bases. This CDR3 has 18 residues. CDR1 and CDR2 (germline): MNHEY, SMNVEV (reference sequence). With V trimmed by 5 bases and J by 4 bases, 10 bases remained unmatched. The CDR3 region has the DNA TGTGCCAGCAGTGAGAGGGGACTAGCGGGAGTGGGATACAATGAGCAGTTCTTC. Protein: CASSERGLAGVGYNEQFF.

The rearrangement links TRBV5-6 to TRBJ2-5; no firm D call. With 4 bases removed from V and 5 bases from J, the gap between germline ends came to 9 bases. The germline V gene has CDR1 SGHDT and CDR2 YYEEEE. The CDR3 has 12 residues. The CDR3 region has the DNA TGTGCCAGCAGCGTTCACCTGGAGACCCAGTACTTC. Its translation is CASSVHLETQYF.

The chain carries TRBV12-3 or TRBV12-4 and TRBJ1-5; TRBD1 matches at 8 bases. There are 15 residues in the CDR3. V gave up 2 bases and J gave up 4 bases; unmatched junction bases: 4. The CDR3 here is CASSLTTGGNQPQHF. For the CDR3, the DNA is TGTGCCAGCAGTTTAACCACAGGGGGGAATCAGCCCCAGCATTTT.

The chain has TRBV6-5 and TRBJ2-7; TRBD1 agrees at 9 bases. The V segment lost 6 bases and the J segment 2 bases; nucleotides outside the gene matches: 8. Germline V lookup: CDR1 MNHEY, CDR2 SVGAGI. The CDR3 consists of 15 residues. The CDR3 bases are TGTGCCAGCAGGTCCTCCGGGACAGGGACCTACGAGCAGTACTTC. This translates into CASRSSGTGTYEQYF.

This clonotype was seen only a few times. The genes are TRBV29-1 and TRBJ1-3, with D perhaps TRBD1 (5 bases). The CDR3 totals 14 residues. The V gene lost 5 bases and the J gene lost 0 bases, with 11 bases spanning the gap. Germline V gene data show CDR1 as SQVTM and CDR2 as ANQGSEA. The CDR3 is CSVTGTFSGNTIYF. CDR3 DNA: TGCAGCGTTACCGGGACCTTCTCTGGAAACACCATATATTTT.

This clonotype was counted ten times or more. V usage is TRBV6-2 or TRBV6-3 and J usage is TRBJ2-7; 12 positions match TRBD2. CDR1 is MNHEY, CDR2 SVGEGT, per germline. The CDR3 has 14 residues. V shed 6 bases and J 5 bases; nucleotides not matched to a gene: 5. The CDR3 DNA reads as TGTGCCAGCAGAACTAGCGGGAGGAGAGACGAGCAGTACTTC. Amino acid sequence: CASRTSGRRDEQYF.

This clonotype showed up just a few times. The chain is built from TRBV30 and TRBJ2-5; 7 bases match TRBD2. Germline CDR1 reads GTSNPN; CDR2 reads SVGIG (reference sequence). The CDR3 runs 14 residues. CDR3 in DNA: TGTGCTCATCTTACACGGGGGGAAAAAGAGACCCAGTACTTC. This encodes CAHLTRGEKETQYF. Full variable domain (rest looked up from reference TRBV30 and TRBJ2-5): SQTIHQWPATLVQPVGSPLSLECTVEGTSNPNLYWYRQAAGRGLQLLFYSVGIGQISSEVPQNLSASRPQDRQFILSSKKLLLSDSGFYLCAHLTRGEKETQYFGPGTRLLVL.

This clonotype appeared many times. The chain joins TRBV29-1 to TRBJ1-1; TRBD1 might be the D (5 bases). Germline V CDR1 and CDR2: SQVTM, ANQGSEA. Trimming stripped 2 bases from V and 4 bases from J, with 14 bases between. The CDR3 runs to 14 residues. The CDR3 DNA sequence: TGCAGCGTTGAACCCAGGAGGGGAGGCACTGAAGCTTTCTTT. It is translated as CSVEPRRGGTEAFF. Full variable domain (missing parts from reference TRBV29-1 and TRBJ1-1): SAVISQKPSRDICQRGTSLTIQCQVDSQVTMMFWYRQQPGQSLTLIATANQGSEATYESGFVIDKFPISRPNLTFSTLTVSNMSPEDSSIYLCSVEPRRGGTEAFFGQGTRLTVV.

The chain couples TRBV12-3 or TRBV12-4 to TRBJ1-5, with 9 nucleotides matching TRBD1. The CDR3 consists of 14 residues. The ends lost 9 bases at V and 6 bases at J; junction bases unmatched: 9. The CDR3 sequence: CASSGTGLIQPQHF. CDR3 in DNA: TGTGCCAGTTCCGGGACAGGGCTAATTCAGCCCCAGCATTTT.

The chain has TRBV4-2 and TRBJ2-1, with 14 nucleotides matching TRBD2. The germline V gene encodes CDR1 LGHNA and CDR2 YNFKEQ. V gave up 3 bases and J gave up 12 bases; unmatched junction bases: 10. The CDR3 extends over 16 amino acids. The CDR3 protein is CASSQETSGGASGQFF. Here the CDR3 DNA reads TGTGCCAGCAGCCAGGAGACTAGCGGGGGGGCCAGCGGGCAGTTCTTC.

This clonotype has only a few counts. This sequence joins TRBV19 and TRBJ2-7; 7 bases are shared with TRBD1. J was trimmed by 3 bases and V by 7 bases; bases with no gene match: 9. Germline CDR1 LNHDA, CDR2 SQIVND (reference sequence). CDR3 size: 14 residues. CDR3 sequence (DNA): TGTGCCAGTACCGAAGGGGGCCGGGGCTACGAGCAGTACTTC. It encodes CASTEGGRGYEQYF. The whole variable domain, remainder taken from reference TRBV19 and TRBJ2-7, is DGGITQSPKYLFRKEGQNVTLSCEQNLNHDAMYWYRQDPGQGLRLIYYSQIVNDFQKGDIAEGYSVSREKKESFPLTVTSAQKNPTAFYLCASTEGGRGYEQYFGPGTRLTVT.

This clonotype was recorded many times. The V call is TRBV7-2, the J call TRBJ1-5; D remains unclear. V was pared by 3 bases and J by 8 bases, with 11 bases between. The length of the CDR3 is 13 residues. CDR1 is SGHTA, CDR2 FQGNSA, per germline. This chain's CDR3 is CASSLTSVKPQHF. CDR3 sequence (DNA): TGTGCCAGCAGCTTGACTTCGGTAAAGCCCCAGCATTTT.

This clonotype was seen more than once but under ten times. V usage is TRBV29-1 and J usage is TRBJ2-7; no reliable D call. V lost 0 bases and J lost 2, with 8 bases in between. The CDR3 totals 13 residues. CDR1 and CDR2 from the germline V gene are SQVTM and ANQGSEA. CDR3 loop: CSVEDGNAYEQYF. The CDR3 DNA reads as TGCAGCGTTGAAGATGGCAATGCCTACGAGCAGTACTTC.

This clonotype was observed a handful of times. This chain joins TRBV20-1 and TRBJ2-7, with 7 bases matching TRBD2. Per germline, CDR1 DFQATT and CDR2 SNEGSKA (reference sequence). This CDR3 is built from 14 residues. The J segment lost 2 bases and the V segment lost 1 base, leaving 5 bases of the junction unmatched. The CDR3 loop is CSARGQRGAYEQYF. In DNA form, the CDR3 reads TGCAGTGCTAGAGGCCAGCGGGGAGCCTACGAGCAGTACTTC.

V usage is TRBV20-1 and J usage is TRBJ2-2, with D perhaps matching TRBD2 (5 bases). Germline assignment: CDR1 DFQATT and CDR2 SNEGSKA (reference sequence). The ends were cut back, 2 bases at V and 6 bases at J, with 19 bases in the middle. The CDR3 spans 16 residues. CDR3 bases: TGCAGTGCTAGATCCCCGGTAGCGTCCACACCCGGGGAGCTGTTTTTT. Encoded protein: CSARSPVASTPGELFF.

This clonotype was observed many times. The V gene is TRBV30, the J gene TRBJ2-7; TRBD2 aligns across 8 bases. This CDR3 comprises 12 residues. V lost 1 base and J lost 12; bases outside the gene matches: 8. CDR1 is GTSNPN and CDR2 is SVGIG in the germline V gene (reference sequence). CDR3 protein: CAWSAEGLALYF. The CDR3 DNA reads TGTGCCTGGAGTGCAGAAGGACTAGCTTTGTACTTC.

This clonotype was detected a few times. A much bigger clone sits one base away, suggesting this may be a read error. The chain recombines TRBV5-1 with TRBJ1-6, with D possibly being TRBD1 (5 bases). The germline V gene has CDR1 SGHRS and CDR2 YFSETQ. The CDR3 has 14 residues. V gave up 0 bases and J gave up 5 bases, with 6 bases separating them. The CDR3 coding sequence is TGCGCCAGCAGCTTGGCACAGGATAATTCACCCCTCCACTTT. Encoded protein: CASSLAQDNSPLHF.

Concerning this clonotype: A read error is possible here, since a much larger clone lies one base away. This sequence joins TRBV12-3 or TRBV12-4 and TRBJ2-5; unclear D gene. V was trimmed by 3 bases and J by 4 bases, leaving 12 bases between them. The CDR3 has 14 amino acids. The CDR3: CASSFLMATETQYF. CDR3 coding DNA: TGTGCCAGCAGTTTCTTGATGGCCACAGAGACCCAGTACTTC.